The source of this T cell receptor (beta chain) is a study of OX40 agonist ivuxolimab in advanced cancers. CDR3 size: 17 residues. V lost 5 bases to trimming and J lost 0 bases, with 14 bases between them. The V gene's germline CDR1 is SEHNR and CDR2 FQNEAQ (reference sequence). Study results and limitations: Among the lowest levels of clonal expansion were found in partial responders at 0.1-3.0 mg/kg.

Assay used: immunoSEQ multiplex PCR; TCRdb lists only in-frame clones, some missing. The table records about 19,000 clones, roughly 85% of them present only once. This clone was counted a single time. Its antigen remains unidentified. This receptor was taken from an adult with an advanced solid tumor such as melanoma, head and neck, liver or kidney cancer. This chain connects TRBV7-9 to TRBJ1-6; TRBD1 might be the D (5 bases). The sequenced sample was CD4+ or CD8+ T cells sorted from blood, obtained in a trial of the OX40 agonist ivuxolimab. In nucleotides, the CDR3 is TGTGCCAGCAGCGCCCCCGGGGGAAGCTCCTATAATTCACCCCTCCACTTT. It codes for CASSAPGGSSYNSPLHF.